One sample yielded the 23 T cell receptor beta chains listed below, sequenced in a study of cytomegalovirus exposure and HLA in healthy donors. PCR amplification relied on 60 Vbeta primers (plus 13 Jbeta primers). Assay used: immunoSEQ multiplex PCR; TCRdb lists only in-frame clones, some missing. The ten most abundant clones cover approximately 1% of a sample with some 82,000 clones. Sequencing was carried out using PBMCs. The receptors shown here come from a woman in her twenties or thirties in good health and CMV-seronegative.

The chain is built from TRBV23-1 and TRBJ1-4; TRBD1 is a possible D gene (6 bases). TRBV23-1 is an ORF for which the function is uncertain. With 9 bases removed from V and 7 bases from J, the gap between germline ends came to 27 bases. CDR3 size: 17 residues. The CDR3 loop is CARTQQGAQSIGEKLFF. The CDR3 region has the DNA TGCGCCAGGACCCAACAGGGTGCTCAGTCGATAGGTGAAAAACTGTTTTTT.

The chain links TRBV6-1 to TRBJ2-5; TRBD2 agrees at 9 bases. The CDR3 is 13 residues long. Trimming cost V 8 bases and J 5 bases; bases outside gene matches: 6. Germline lookup yields CDR1 MNHNS and CDR2 SASEGT. The CDR3, as DNA: TGTGCCAGCGCGGGGACTAGCAGGGAGACCCAGTACTTC. It is translated as CASAGTSRETQYF.

V usage is TRBV20-1 and J usage is TRBJ2-7, with TRBD2 as a possible D gene (5 bases). The CDR3 is 11 residues long. CDR1 and CDR2 from the germline V gene are DFQATT and SNEGSKA (reference sequence). Trimming cost V 5 bases and J 4 bases, with 9 bases left between them. DNA for the CDR3: TGCAGTGCTGCACTAGATTACGAGCAGTACTTC. Translation: CSAALDYEQYF.

The CDR3: CASSPGTNMNTEAFF. CDR3 nucleotide sequence: TGTGCCAGCTCACCCGGGACTAACATGAACACTGAAGCTTTCTTT. The V and J genes are TRBV18 and TRBJ1-1; possible D gene TRBD1, 5 bases. CDR1 and CDR2 (germline): KGHSH, LQKENI. V was shortened by 3 bases and J by 0 bases, with 11 bases between the two germline ends. This CDR3 spans 15 amino acids.

This chain links TRBV30 with TRBJ1-1; D remains unclear. The CDR3 has 11 residues. Trimming stripped 4 bases from V and 5 bases from J, with 8 bases between. Germline V gene sequence: CDR1 GTSNPN, CDR2 SVGIG (reference sequence). The CDR3 spells CAWKPTTEAFF. CDR3 sequence (DNA): TGTGCCTGGAAGCCGACTACTGAAGCTTTCTTT.

This rearrangement joins TRBV4-2 to TRBJ2-1; D perhaps matches TRBD2 (6 bases). This CDR3 contains 14 residues. Trimming removed 4 bases from V and 10 bases from J, with 17 bases in between. CDR1 is LGHNA, CDR2 YNFKEQ, per germline. The CDR3 nucleotides are TGTGCCAGCAGCCGGAATCGGGACTCACGAGAGCAGTTCTTC. This translates into CASSRNRDSREQFF.

The genes are TRBV11-2 and TRBJ2-7; TRBD1 matches at 10 bases. Germline assignment: CDR1 SGHAT and CDR2 FQNNGV. CDR3 length equals 14 residues. The J segment lost 2 bases and the V segment lost 7 bases, leaving 5 bases of the junction unmatched. The CDR3 protein is CASTTGTGAYEQYF. In nucleotides, the CDR3 is TGTGCCAGCACCACCGGGACAGGGGCCTACGAGCAGTACTTC. Combining the CDR3 with reference TRBV11-2 and TRBJ2-7 gives the whole variable domain EAGVAQSPRYKIIEKRQSVAFWCNPISGHATLYWYQQILGQGPKLLIQFQNNGVVDDSQLPKDRFSAERLKGVDSTLKIQPAKLEDSAVYLCASTTGTGAYEQYFGPGTRLTVT.

V and J are TRBV7-9 and TRBJ2-7; TRBD1 is a possible D gene (5 bases). The CDR3 is 12 residues long. Trimming cost V 5 bases and J 3 bases, with 8 bases left between them. Germline lookup yields CDR1 SEHNR and CDR2 FQNEAQ (reference sequence). This CDR3 is CASSRQGYEQYF. The DNA of the CDR3 is TGTGCCAGCAGCCGCCAGGGCTACGAGCAGTACTTC.

The chain links TRBV11-2 to TRBJ1-6; 9 nucleotides agree with TRBD1. V shed 1 base and J 8 bases; nucleotides not matched to a gene: 3. CDR3 length: 15 residues. Germline lookup yields CDR1 SGHAT and CDR2 FQNNGV. This chain's CDR3 is CASSLGGQGYSPLHF. CDR3 DNA: TGTGCCAGCAGCTTAGGGGGACAGGGTTATTCACCCCTCCACTTT.

The chain is built from TRBV7-8 and TRBJ1-1; D might be TRBD1 (6 bases). Trimming stripped 1 base from V and 1 base from J, with 10 bases between. This CDR3 comprises 15 residues. From germline, CDR1 is SGHVS and CDR2 FQNEAQ. The CDR3 nucleotides are TGTGCCAGCAGCTTAGGGGGACAAACGAACACTGAAGCTTTCTTT. The encoded protein is CASSLGGQTNTEAFF. Full variable domain (remainder filled in from reference TRBV7-8 and TRBJ1-1): GAGVSQSPRYKVAKRGQDVALRCDPISGHVSLFWYQQALGQGPEFLTYFQNEAQLDKSGLPSDRFFAERPEGSVSTLKIQRTQQEDSAVYLCASSLGGQTNTEAFFGQGTRLTVV.

This chain links TRBV7-2 with TRBJ1-2; 9 bases match TRBD1. V shed 5 bases and J 4 bases; nucleotides not matched to a gene: 2. The CDR3 loop spans 13 amino acids. Germline lookup yields CDR1 SGHTA and CDR2 FQGNSA. This CDR3 is CASSPGQGYGYTF. CDR3 nucleotide sequence: TGTGCCAGCAGCCCGGGACAGGGCTATGGCTACACCTTC. Complete variable domain (other parts from reference TRBV7-2 and TRBJ1-2): GAGVSQSPSNKVTEKGKDVELRCDPISGHTALYWYRQSLGQGLEFLIYFQGNSAPDKSGLPSDRFSAERTGGSVSTLTIQRTQQEDSAVYLCASSPGQGYGYTFGSGTRLTVV.

The chain combines TRBV2 with TRBJ2-7; 10 bases are shared with TRBD1. The CDR3 is made up of 15 amino acids. The junction had 5 bases not matched to a gene; V was cut back by 3 bases and J by 3 bases. Germline lookup yields CDR1 SNHLY and CDR2 FYNNEI. DNA of the CDR3: TGTGCCAGCAGTGAGTTGGGGACAGGGGTCTACGAGCAGTACTTC. It codes for CASSELGTGVYEQYF.

The chain joins TRBV7-9 to TRBJ1-4; D remains unclear. Trimming removed 1 base from V and 6 bases from J, with 12 bases in between. Germline assignment: CDR1 SEHNR and CDR2 FQNEAQ (reference sequence). The CDR3 covers 15 residues. CDR3 nucleotide sequence: TGTGCCAGCAGCTTAGTGGTAGGGAGGGATGAAAAACTGTTTTTT. Its protein product is CASSLVVGRDEKLFF.

The chain employs TRBV7-9 and TRBJ1-4, with 10 bases identical to TRBD1. The CDR3 consists of 14 residues. The germline gives CDR1 SEHNR, CDR2 FQNEAQ (reference sequence). With V trimmed by 5 bases and J by 8 bases, 5 bases remained unmatched. The CDR3 coding sequence is TGTGCCAGCAGCCCGGACAGGGGGGACGAAAAACTGTTTTTT. Amino acids: CASSPDRGDEKLFF. Full variable domain (missing parts from reference TRBV7-9 and TRBJ1-4): DTGVSQNPRHKITKRGQNVTFRCDPISEHNRLYWYRQTLGQGPEFLTYFQNEAQLEKSRLLSDRFSAERPKGSFSTLEIQRTEQGDSAMYLCASSPDRGDEKLFFGSGTQLSVL.

This rearrangement joins TRBV6-6 to TRBJ2-1; D might be TRBD1 (6 bases). This CDR3 contains 12 residues. Germline V CDR1 and CDR2: MNHNY, SVGAGI (reference sequence). V was trimmed by 6 bases and J by 9 bases, leaving 12 bases between them. CDR3 residues: CASSPLGGEQFF. In DNA, the CDR3 is TGTGCCAGCAGCCCTCTAGGGGGTGAGCAGTTCTTC.

The CDR3 region is CASTPGTGLQEQFF. The CDR3 DNA reads as TGTGCCAGCACCCCAGGGACAGGGCTCCAAGAGCAGTTCTTC. The chain employs TRBV7-9 and TRBJ2-1; 9 bases fit TRBD1. CDR1 and CDR2 (germline): SEHNR, FQNEAQ (reference sequence). J lost 10 bases, V lost 7 bases, and 11 bases had no gene match. CDR3 size: 14 residues.

The chain employs TRBV7-9 and TRBJ1-2, with a weak D call TRBD1 (6 bases). Germline CDR1 SEHNR, CDR2 FQNEAQ (reference sequence). This CDR3 contains 14 residues. Deletions cut 5 bases from V and 8 bases from J, with 18 bases between. CDR3 bases: TGTGCCAGCAGCCCCTGGCCAGGGGCGCAGGGCTACACCTTC. Protein: CASSPWPGAQGYTF.

V gene TRBV5-1 combines with J gene TRBJ1-1; 11 bases match TRBD1. The J segment lost 8 bases and the V segment lost 4 bases, leaving 13 bases of the junction unmatched. This CDR3 spans 16 amino acids. CDR1 SGHRS and CDR2 YFSETQ come from the germline V gene. CDR3 protein: CASSRNLRDRGGEAFF. The CDR3 nucleotides are TGCGCCAGCAGCCGAAACCTCCGGGACAGGGGGGGCGAAGCTTTCTTT.

The V and J genes are TRBV27 and TRBJ2-7, with 14 bases fitting TRBD2. Trimming at V came to 4 bases and at J to 9 bases, leaving 5 bases not matched to a gene. There are 14 residues in the CDR3. Germline assignment: CDR1 MNHEY and CDR2 SMNVEV (reference sequence). CDR3 in DNA: TGTGCCAGCAGTTCCGGGACTAGCGGGAGAGGGCAGTACTTC. It codes for CASSSGTSGRGQYF.

This chain connects TRBV27 to TRBJ2-7, with TRBD2 identical over 7 bases. Germline-derived CDR1 and CDR2 are MNHEY and SMNVEV (reference sequence). The CDR3 extends over 13 amino acids. With V trimmed by 5 bases and J by 7 bases, 8 bases remained unmatched. The CDR3 loop reads CASSRSGEVEQYF. The CDR3 bases are TGTGCCAGCAGTCGCAGCGGGGAGGTGGAGCAGTACTTC.

This rearrangement joins TRBV5-8 to TRBJ2-7; D not certain. This CDR3 region has 13 residues. CDR1 SGHTS and CDR2 YDEGEE come from the germline V gene. Deletions cut 3 bases from V and 2 bases from J, with 9 bases between. The DNA of the CDR3 is TGTGCCAGCAGCTCGCGGAATGCCTACGAGCAGTACTTC. This sequence encodes CASSSRNAYEQYF.

This chain uses TRBV19 with TRBJ2-2; 8 bases are shared with TRBD1. The CDR3 runs 13 residues. CDR1 and CDR2 (germline): LNHDA, SQIVND (reference sequence). CDR3 nucleotide sequence: TGTGCTTCAGGGACAGGGAACACCGGGGAGCTGTTTTTT. This sequence encodes CASGTGNTGELFF.

Notes on this clone: The junction does not match germline at one end; this may be a read error. The J gene is TRBJ2-1, the V gene TRBV6-5; 7 bases are a match to TRBD2. CDR3 length equals 13 residues. The germline V gene has CDR1 MNHEY and CDR2 SVGAGI. CDR3 protein: CASTYGGLGEKFF. CDR3 sequence (DNA): TGTGCCAGCACTTACGGCGGACTAGGAGAGAAGTTCTTC.